A selection of T cell receptor beta chains follows, all from one sample in a study of T cells after yellow fever vaccination. TCRdb reanalysed the 5' RACE reads using MiXCR and keeps one entry per CDR3 protein. The table shows about 120,000 distinct CDR3 sequences, with roughly 8.2% occurring only once. Sample: CD8+ T cells sorted from PBMCs, taken on the day of the yellow fever booster vaccination. The origin of the receptors is a man aged 18 to 29 who received the YFV17D yellow fever vaccine. Both conserved end residues are part of each CDR3.

>TRBV7-9|TRBJ2-7
CASTWTGGTLEQYF
>TRBV6-5|TRBJ2-1
CASEAGINEQFF
>TRBV12-3/TRBV12-4|TRBJ1-5
CASSPKQGIQPQHF
>TRBV11-2|TRBJ2-3
CASSLGEGGTQYF
>TRBV29-1|TRBJ2-5
CSVEPGKETQYF
>TRBV29-1|TRBJ1-4
CSAGLGGEKLFF
>TRBV4-1|TRBJ2-1
CASSPPGTGGNEQFF
>TRBV12-3/TRBV12-4|TRBJ2-3
CASSSAGGSDTQYF
>TRBV7-6|TRBJ2-7
CASSSGQGVYEQYF
>TRBV9|TRBJ2-7
CASSVTPANSYEQYF
>TRBV11-2|TRBJ2-3
CASSLIGTQYF
>TRBV27|TRBJ1-5
CASSGDGQPQHF
>TRBV19|TRBJ2-1
CASSPGGQGVENEQFF
>TRBV7-8|TRBJ2-2
CASSSPDLAGLTGELFF
>TRBV14|TRBJ2-7
CASSQVWRAEQYF
>TRBV12-5|TRBJ1-6
CASRAGNSPLHF
>TRBV3-1|TRBJ1-1
CASSLGFREPQPSPGAFF
>TRBV7-6|TRBJ1-4
CASSLGGGTDEKLFF
>TRBV12-3/TRBV12-4|TRBJ2-5
CASGPGGGPEETQYF
>TRBV6-2/TRBV6-3|TRBJ2-1
CASSYSRSGRVNEQFF
>TRBV6-5|TRBJ1-1
CASSYGGQNEAFF
>TRBV7-2|TRBJ1-2
CASSLGAGSRGYTF
>TRBV7-3|TRBJ2-2
CAWGTENTGELFF
>TRBV9|TRBJ2-1
CASSAQGIEQFF
>TRBV15|TRBJ2-3
CATSRTRSQTSGTDTQYF
>TRBV7-2|TRBJ2-3
CASSSTSIHTQYF
>TRBV2|TRBJ1-5
CASSARTGGQPQHF
>TRBV5-5|TRBJ2-1
CASSVGGVYEQFF
>TRBV7-9|TRBJ2-3
CASRGLAGGTDTQYF
>TRBV5-1|TRBJ2-7
CASSYGLGYEQYF
>TRBV4-1|TRBJ2-1
CASSPALAGSYNEQFF
>TRBV11-2|TRBJ2-3
CASSLRGRGTDTQYF
>TRBV27|TRBJ2-7
CASRIGTSRVEQYF
>TRBV11-2|TRBJ2-3
CASSLEDLGFTDTQYF
>TRBV12-3/TRBV12-4|TRBJ2-5
CASRVALAGVGVEKETQYF
>TRBV4-1|TRBJ2-4
CASSHGIQTSGGNIQYF
>TRBV7-2|TRBJ1-5
CASSFLSMPQHF
>TRBV4-2|TRBJ2-3
CASSPSLAGGQDTQYF
>TRBV2|TRBJ2-6
CASSDRLAGANVLTF
>TRBV4-2|TRBJ2-5
CASSQLGPTPETQYF
>TRBV4-2|TRBJ2-2
CASSRLAIGGELFF
>TRBV20-1|TRBJ1-2
CSARFGPHRPNYGYTF
>TRBV4-1|TRBJ1-2
CASSQRTAGGADYTF
>TRBV7-3|TRBJ2-7
CASSLEGAGEQYF
>TRBV7-2|TRBJ2-3
CASSFLAERTADTQYF
>TRBV3-1|TRBJ1-5
CASSYMSLGARDQPQHF
>TRBV29-1|TRBJ1-5
CSGFLIVWDQPQHF
>TRBV19|TRBJ1-3
CASSVGSGNTIYF
>TRBV9|TRBJ2-5
CASSVGALIQETQYF
>TRBV7-2|TRBJ1-5
CASSYTGIMANQPQHF
>TRBV7-9|TRBJ2-5
CASSSEITETQYF
>TRBV5-5|TRBJ2-5
CASSLGLTGLKTQYF
>TRBV13|TRBJ2-3
CASTLTGTGKGDTQYF
>TRBV6-4|TRBJ2-1
CASSDTSSVEQFF
>TRBV12-3/TRBV12-4|TRBJ2-5
CASRGQGMGETQYF
>TRBV6-5|TRBJ2-7
CASSYSTGGWYEQYF
>TRBV6-1|TRBJ1-1
CASSERENTEAFF
>TRBV6-5|TRBJ2-2
CASSEPGHNTGELFF